One sample yielded the 28 T cell receptor beta chains listed below, sequenced in a study of vaccination and CD4 T cells after COVID-19. Cultured CD4+ T cells had their DNA profiled by the Oncomine TCR Beta short-read assay. TCRdb passed the PCR reads through MiXCR, listing each CDR3 protein once. The repertoire includes roughly 12,000 distinct CDR3 sequences, approximately 80% of them detected once, and about a quarter sits in the top ten. These TCRs' antigens remain unknown. Described treatment: roughly 10-day PBMC culture with coronavirus spike peptide pools or control peptides (ViraFEST assay). Sequenced: CD4+ T cells from blood, cultured in vitro. Receptor source: a human donor who had recovered from COVID-19.

The gene calls are TRBV28 and TRBJ1-5; D gene uncertain. V was shortened by 10 bases and J by 0 bases, with 13 bases between the two germline ends. From germline, CDR1 is MDHEN and CDR2 SYDVKM. The CDR3 is 14 amino acids. CDR3 region: CATSGYYSNQPQHF. The CDR3 bases are TGTGCCACCTCCGGGTATTATAGCAATCAGCCCCAGCATTTT.

The chain has TRBV2 and TRBJ1-2, with D unresolved. Trimming took off 7 bases at V and 4 bases at J, with 13 bases between the two ends. The V gene's germline CDR1 is SNHLY and CDR2 FYNNEI. The CDR3 loop spans 13 amino acids. The DNA for the CDR3 is TGTGCCAGCAACGCCGGAGAGATCTATGGCTACACCTTC. It translates to CASNAGEIYGYTF.

The V call is TRBV20-1, the J call TRBJ2-4; no clear D gene. Germline assignment: CDR1 DFQATT and CDR2 SNEGSKA (reference sequence). The V end was cut by 3 bases, the J end by 7 bases, with 13 bases between. This CDR3 has 13 amino acids. CDR3: CSASGLPRNIQYF. CDR3 bases: TGCAGTGCTAGTGGGCTACCTAGGAACATTCAGTACTTC.

This clonotype was observed a single time. The chain is built from TRBV25-1 and TRBJ1-1; 8 bases fit TRBD1. Germline V gene data show CDR1 as MGHDK and CDR2 as SYGVNS. With 6 bases clipped from V and 5 bases from J, the junction kept 8 bases outside the gene matches. The CDR3 totals 14 residues. CDR3 residues: CASRSQGARTEAFF. The DNA of the CDR3 is TGTGCCAGCAGATCCCAGGGGGCGAGGACTGAAGCTTTCTTT.

The chain has TRBV7-2 and TRBJ2-1; D might be TRBD2 (7 bases). The tail of the sequence fits TRBJ2-7 better, so the J call may be wrong. Germline assignment: CDR1 SGHTA and CDR2 FQGNSA. The CDR3 extends over 15 amino acids. CDR3 loop: CASSPGGASSYEQYF. CDR3 in DNA: TGTGCCAGCAGCCCGGGGGGCGCCTCCTCCTACGAGCAGTACTTC.

The genes are TRBV6-2 or TRBV6-3 and TRBJ1-2; D is unresolved. V shed 5 bases and J shed 7 bases, with 14 bases lying between them. CDR1 is MNHEY, CDR2 SVGEGT, per germline. CDR3 length: 13 residues. The CDR3 loop reads CASSPRVGSGYTF. In DNA, the CDR3 is TGTGCCAGCAGTCCCCGAGTGGGGTCTGGCTACACCTTC.

The table lists this clonotype with a few counts. The chain recombines TRBV2 with TRBJ1-3; tentatively, D is TRBD1 (5 bases). Per the germline V gene, CDR1 is SNHLY and CDR2 is FYNNEI. The germline V and J ends were trimmed by 1 base and 4 bases, with 11 bases remaining between them. CDR3 length: 15 amino acids. In nucleotides, the CDR3 is TGTGCCAGCAGTGAAGTACGGGGGTTGGGAAACACCATATATTTT. This translates into CASSEVRGLGNTIYF.

This chain joins TRBV15 and TRBJ2-5, with D uncertain. V lost 0 bases, J lost 1 base, and 12 bases lay in between. The germline V gene encodes CDR1 LNHNV and CDR2 YYDKDF (reference sequence). The CDR3 is 16 residues long. The CDR3 coding sequence is TGTGCCACCAGCAGAGATGGTAGTGCTCCCCAAGAGACCCAGTACTTC. This translates into CATSRDGSAPQETQYF.

This clonotype is large in the sample. This chain links TRBV7-8 with TRBJ2-2, with D perhaps given as TRBD1 or TRBD2 (5 bases each). The V gene's germline CDR1 is SGHVS and CDR2 FQNEAQ. The V gene lost 5 bases and the J gene lost 3 bases, with 16 bases spanning the gap. The CDR3 covers 16 residues. The chain's CDR3 is CASSPTGATDTGELFF. The CDR3 region has the DNA TGTGCCAGCAGCCCAACCGGGGCTACCGACACCGGGGAGCTGTTTTTT.

The rearrangement joins TRBV27 to TRBJ2-4; D gene ambiguous. Germline V gives CDR1 MNHEY, CDR2 SMNVEV (reference sequence). V was shortened by 8 bases and J by 0 bases, with 14 bases between the two germline ends. There are 15 residues in the CDR3. CDR3: CASSLLCVAKNIQYF. CDR3 nucleotide sequence: TGTGCCAGCTCCTTACTTTGCGTAGCCAAAAACATTCAGTACTTC.

The CDR3 here is CASSLYLTGVGGYTF. The CDR3 DNA follows: TGTGCCAGCAGCTTGTACCTGACAGGGGTCGGTGGCTACACCTTC. This chain connects TRBV7-2 to TRBJ1-2, with 8 bases that match TRBD1. The CDR3 has 15 amino acids. The ends lost 3 bases at V and 7 bases at J; junction bases unmatched: 10. Germline CDR1 is SGHTA and CDR2 is FQGNSA.

The count of this clonotype is one. The chain links TRBV6-5 to TRBJ2-1; D is perhaps TRBD2 (5 bases). Trimming pared 1 base from V and 7 bases from J, leaving 14 bases between. There are 15 residues in the CDR3. CDR1 is MNHEY and CDR2 is SVGAGI in the germline V gene. The CDR3 DNA reads TGTGCCAGCAGTTACTATCGGACTGGCCAAAATGAGCAGTTCTTC. Residues: CASSYYRTGQNEQFF.

The sample holds one count of this clonotype. The chain uses TRBV2 and TRBJ1-6; maybe TRBD1 (6 bases). V lost 7 bases to trimming and J lost 7 bases, with 23 bases between them. CDR1 SNHLY and CDR2 FYNNEI come from the germline V gene. CDR3 size: 17 residues. CDR3 sequence (DNA): TGTGCCAGCAAAGATAACAGGGAGGTCGGTGTAAATTCACCCCTCCACTTT. It specifies CASKDNREVGVNSPLHF.

This clonotype was seen a handful of times. This chain connects TRBV7-2 to TRBJ1-2; 7 bases fit TRBD1. Germline CDR1 SGHTA, CDR2 FQGNSA. After removal of 6 bases from V and 7 bases from J, the junction contained 8 bases not matched to a gene. The CDR3 totals 13 residues. The CDR3 here is CASSPTGVGGYTF. The CDR3, as DNA: TGTGCCAGCAGTCCTACAGGGGTGGGTGGCTACACCTTC.

The chain combines TRBV12-3 or TRBV12-4 with TRBJ2-7; D assignment may be TRBD1 or TRBD2 (5 bases each). The CDR3 extends over 13 amino acids. V shed 7 bases and J shed 3 bases, with 13 bases lying between them. This chain's CDR3 is CASTRGTFYEQYF. The DNA for the CDR3 is TGTGCCAGCACCCGAGGGACCTTCTACGAGCAGTACTTC.

The chain uses TRBV7-2 and TRBJ2-5; D is perhaps TRBD1 (5 bases). Germline values: CDR1 SGHTA, CDR2 FQGNSA. This CDR3 region has 14 residues. V was clipped by 2 bases and J by 1 base, with 8 bases between them. CDR3 coding DNA: TGTGCCAGCAGCTTATCAGGGTTCCAAGAGACCCAGTACTTC. This encodes CASSLSGFQETQYF.

The chain joins TRBV7-3 to TRBJ2-1; 9 nucleotides match TRBD2. V lost 0 bases, J lost 11 bases, and 11 bases stayed unmatched. In germline, CDR1 is SGHTA, CDR2 FQGTGA. This CDR3 is built from 16 residues. The CDR3 DNA sequence: TGTGCCAGCAGCTTAACTCCTAGCGGGACCGGTCGGAAGCAGTTCTTC. This gives the protein CASSLTPSGTGRKQFF. The full variable domain, rest sourced from reference TRBV7-3 and TRBJ2-1, is GAGVSQTPSNKVTEKGKYVELRCDPISGHTALYWYRQSLGQGPEFLIYFQGTGAADDSGLPNDRFFAVRPEGSVSTLKIQRTERGDSAVYLCASSLTPSGTGRKQFFGPGTRLTVL.

The genes are TRBV6-1 and TRBJ1-5; tentative D call: TRBD1 (5 bases). CDR3 length equals 12 residues. V was pared by 7 bases and J by 7 bases, with 11 bases between. The germline V gene encodes CDR1 MNHNS and CDR2 SASEGT. CDR3 coding DNA: TGTGCCAGCACCACACGGGGGCAGCCCCAGCATTTT. Translation: CASTTRGQPQHF.

The CDR3 nucleotides read TGCGCCAGCAGGTGGACAGGGACGACCGGGGAGCTGTTTTTT. Translated, it gives CASRWTGTTGELFF. The chain couples TRBV10-2 to TRBJ2-2; 8 bases agree with TRBD1. The trim removed 6 bases at V and 5 bases at J, leaving 5 bases unmatched. CDR1 and CDR2 (germline): WSHSY, SAAADI. The CDR3 has 14 amino acids.

The CDR3 loop reads CSPVRGNYGYTF. The DNA for the CDR3 is TGCAGTCCCGTCAGGGGTAACTATGGCTACACCTTC. The chain employs TRBV20-1 and TRBJ1-2; D perhaps matches TRBD1 (6 bases). Per germline, CDR1 DFQATT and CDR2 SNEGSKA (reference sequence). Between the trimmed V and J ends, which lost 8 bases and 1 base, there was a span of 11 bases. This CDR3 region has 12 residues.

This clonotype was picked up a small number of times. The chain carries TRBV7-9 and TRBJ1-2; D ambiguous. The CDR3 consists of 16 residues. Trimming shortened V by 1 base and J by 2 bases, and 14 bases separated the two germline ends. Germline V gives CDR1 SEHNR, CDR2 FQNEAQ (reference sequence). CDR3 DNA sequence: TGTGCCAGCAGCTTAGTCCGGGGATCCTCAAACTATGGCTACACCTTC. Protein sequence: CASSLVRGSSNYGYTF.

The chain combines TRBV12-3 or TRBV12-4 with TRBJ1-5, with a weak D call TRBD1 (6 bases). The CDR3 is 13 amino acids. V gave up 8 bases and J gave up 10 bases, with 18 bases separating them. The CDR3 here is CASCTGWGFPQHF. The CDR3 coding sequence is TGTGCCAGCTGCACAGGGTGGGGTTTTCCCCAGCATTTT.

The CDR3 region is CASSPRLNSPLHF. Written as DNA, the CDR3 is TGCGCCAGCAGCCCACGATTGAATTCACCCCTCCACTTT. The J gene is TRBJ1-6, the V gene TRBV4-3; D unclear. V lost 4 bases and J 7 bases, leaving 8 bases between the germline ends. The CDR3 runs to 13 residues. The germline V gene has CDR1 LGHNA and CDR2 YSLEER.

The chain carries TRBV19 and TRBJ2-1; 14 bases are shared with TRBD2. V was pared by 6 bases and J by 6 bases, with 7 bases of the junction left unmatched. Germline assignment: CDR1 LNHDA and CDR2 SQIVND (reference sequence). This CDR3 is 16 amino acids long. The CDR3 nucleotides are TGTGCCAGTAGACGTACCGGGACTAGCGGGGGCAATGAGCAGTTCTTC. Its protein is CASRRTGTSGGNEQFF.

The chain couples TRBV24-1 to TRBJ1-5; no clear D. The V and J ends lost 4 bases and 11 bases respectively, with 11 bases between them. Germline loops: CDR1 KGHDR, CDR2 SFDVKD. The CDR3 sequence is 12 residues long. The CDR3 loop reads CATSDMTGAQHF. Written as DNA, the CDR3 is TGTGCCACCAGTGACATGACTGGGGCCCAGCATTTT.

The chain employs TRBV27 and TRBJ2-3, with D unresolved. Trimming removed 7 bases from V and 8 bases from J, with 16 bases in between. The CDR3 is made up of 13 amino acids. Germline-derived CDR1 and CDR2 are MNHEY and SMNVEV (reference sequence). As DNA, the CDR3 is TGTGCCAGCACCAAGGCAGACCGCGCTACGCAGTATTTT. Protein sequence: CASTKADRATQYF.

This sequence joins TRBV25-1 and TRBJ2-5; D uncertain. Trimming removed 5 bases at V and 2 bases at J, with 9 bases between. The V gene's germline CDR1 is MGHDK and CDR2 SYGVNS. The CDR3 has 13 amino acids. CDR3 residues: CASSPEGQETQYF. CDR3 DNA: TGTGCCAGCAGTCCTGAAGGGCAAGAGACCCAGTACTTC.

The chain couples TRBV2 to TRBJ1-2, with unresolved D. The CDR3 length is 12 residues. Trimming stripped 4 bases from V and 2 bases from J, with 5 bases between. Looked up from germline, CDR1 is SNHLY and CDR2 is FYNNEI. The CDR3 nucleotides are TGTGCCAGCAGTGTTGGGAACTATGGCTACACCTTC. It translates to CASSVGNYGYTF.